The source of this TCR beta chain is a study of blood T cell repertoires in COVID-19. Across the whole study: PBMCs, B-cell-depleted T cells, or T cells were the source of the cDNA or gDNA that made up the material.

Cohort placement rested on clinical history that participants reported themselves. Sequencing was performed with immunoSEQ multiplex PCR; in TCRdb, only in-frame clones are kept and a portion is missing. The table includes 450,000 to 500,000 clones, 87% detected once. Germline V gene sequence: CDR1 LGHDT, CDR2 YNNKEL (reference sequence). The CDR3 sequence is 14 residues long. The V and J ends lost 5 bases and 5 bases, in that order; junction bases with no gene match: 8. The V gene is TRBV3-1 (or the pseudogene TRBV3-2), the J gene TRBJ2-7; the match to TRBD1 covers 8 bases. Material for sequencing was PBMCs or T cells enriched from blood (not recorded which). This sequence originates from a woman aged 18-30 years who had recovered from COVID-19. CDR3 nucleotides: TGTGCCAGCAGCTTGGTCGGACAGGGCCACGAGCAGTACTTC. It is translated as CASSLVGQGHEQYF.